This TCR beta chain was retrieved from a study of T cell repertoires in cytomegalovirus infection. Study information: Public TCR beta signatures marked donors with CMV infection and the matching HLA.

Findings and caveats of the study: Based on cumulative public TCR beta family frequency, carriers of CMV plus the relevant HLA were identified. Dominating the ex vivo response were HLA-C-restricted CMV-specific TCR beta clonotypes.

This clonotype showed up just a few times. The antigen remains unidentified. TCRdb processed the reads anew with MiXCR; each CDR3 protein has one entry. The table lists roughly 500,000 distinct CDR3 sequences, 33% of them singletons, with roughly 15% in the top ten. Per the germline V gene, CDR1 is MNHEY and CDR2 is SMNVEV (reference sequence). The V and J ends lost 8 bases and 7 bases, in that order; junction bases with no gene match: 7. The CDR3 extends over 13 amino acids. V gene TRBV27 combines with J gene TRBJ2-4, with TRBD2 identical over 8 bases. This TCR derives from a human donor in good health (CMV status not recorded). Some clones in this sample may be carry-over from other donors' samples. This specimen consisted of cultured PBMCs, obtained from culture after CMV antigen stimulation. As DNA, the CDR3 is TGTGCCAGCGGAGGACTAGCTGGGAACATTCAGTACTTC. This encodes CASGGLAGNIQYF.